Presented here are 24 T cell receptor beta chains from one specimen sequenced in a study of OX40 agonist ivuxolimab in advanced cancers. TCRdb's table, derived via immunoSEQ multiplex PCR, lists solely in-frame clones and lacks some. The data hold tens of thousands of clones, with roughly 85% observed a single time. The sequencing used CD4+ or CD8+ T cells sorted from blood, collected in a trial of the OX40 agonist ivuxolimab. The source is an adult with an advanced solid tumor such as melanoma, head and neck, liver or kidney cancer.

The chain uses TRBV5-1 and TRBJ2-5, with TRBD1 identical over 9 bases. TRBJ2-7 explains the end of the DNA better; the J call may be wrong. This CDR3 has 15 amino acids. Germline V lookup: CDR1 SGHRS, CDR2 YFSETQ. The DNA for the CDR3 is TGCGCCAGCAGCCCCGGGACAGGGAGCACCACCGAGCAGTACTTC. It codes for CASSPGTGSTTEQYF.

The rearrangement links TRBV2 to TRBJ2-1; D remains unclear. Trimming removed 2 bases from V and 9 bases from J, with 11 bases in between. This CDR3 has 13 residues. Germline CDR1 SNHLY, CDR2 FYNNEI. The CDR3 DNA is TGTGCCAGCAGTGAACCCTTTGATCTTGAGCAGTTCTTC. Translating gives CASSEPFDLEQFF.

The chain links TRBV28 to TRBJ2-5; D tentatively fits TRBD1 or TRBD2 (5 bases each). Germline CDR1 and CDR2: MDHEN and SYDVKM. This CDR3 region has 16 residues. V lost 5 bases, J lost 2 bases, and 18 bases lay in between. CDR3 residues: CASSLPPGRTQETQYF. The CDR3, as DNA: TGTGCCAGCAGTCTCCCGCCGGGACGCACACAAGAGACCCAGTACTTC.

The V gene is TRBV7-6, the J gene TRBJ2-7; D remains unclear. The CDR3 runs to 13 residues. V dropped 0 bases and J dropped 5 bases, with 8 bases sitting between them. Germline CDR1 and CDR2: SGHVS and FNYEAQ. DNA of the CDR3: TGTGCCAGCAGCTTAGCAGAGAAAGACGAGCAGTACTTC. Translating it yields CASSLAEKDEQYF.

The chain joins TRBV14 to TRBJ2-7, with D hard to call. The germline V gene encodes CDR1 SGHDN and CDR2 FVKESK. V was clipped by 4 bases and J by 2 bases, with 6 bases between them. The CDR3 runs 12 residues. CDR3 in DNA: TGTGCCAGCAGCCGCTACACCTACGAGCAGTACTTC. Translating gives CASSRYTYEQYF.

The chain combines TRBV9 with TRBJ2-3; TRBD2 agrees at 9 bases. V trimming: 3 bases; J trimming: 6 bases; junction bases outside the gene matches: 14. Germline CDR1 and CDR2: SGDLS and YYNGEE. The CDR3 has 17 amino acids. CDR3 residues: CASSEDLSGSLWDTQYF. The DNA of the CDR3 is TGTGCCAGCAGCGAGGACCTTAGCGGGAGCCTGTGGGATACGCAGTATTTT.

CDR3 region: CASSLWGRGEDYGYTF. DNA for the CDR3: TGTGCCAGCAGTTTATGGGGCAGGGGAGAGGACTATGGCTACACCTTC. The chain employs TRBV28 and TRBJ1-2, with D possibly matching TRBD1 (6 bases). V gave up 0 bases and J gave up 3 bases, with 14 bases separating them. The CDR3 runs to 16 residues. CDR1 and CDR2 (germline): MDHEN, SYDVKM.

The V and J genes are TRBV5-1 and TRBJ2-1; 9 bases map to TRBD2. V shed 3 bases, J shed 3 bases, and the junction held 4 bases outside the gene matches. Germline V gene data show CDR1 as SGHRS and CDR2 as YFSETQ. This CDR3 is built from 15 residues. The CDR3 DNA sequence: TGCGCCAGCAGCTCGGGACTAGCCCACTACAATGAGCAGTTCTTC. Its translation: CASSSGLAHYNEQFF.

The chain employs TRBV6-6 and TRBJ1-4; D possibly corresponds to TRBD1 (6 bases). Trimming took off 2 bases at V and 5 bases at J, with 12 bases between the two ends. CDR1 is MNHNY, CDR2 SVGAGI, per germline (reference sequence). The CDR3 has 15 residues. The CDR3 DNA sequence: TGTGCCAGCAGTTACAGGGGGAGCGGAAATGAAAAACTGTTTTTT. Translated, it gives CASSYRGSGNEKLFF.

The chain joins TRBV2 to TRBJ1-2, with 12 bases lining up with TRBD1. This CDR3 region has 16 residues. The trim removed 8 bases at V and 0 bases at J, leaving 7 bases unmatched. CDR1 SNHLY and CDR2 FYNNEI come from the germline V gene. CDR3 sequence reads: CASGRDRGHPNYGYTF. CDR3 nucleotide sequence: TGTGCCAGCGGCCGGGACAGGGGGCATCCTAACTATGGCTACACCTTC.

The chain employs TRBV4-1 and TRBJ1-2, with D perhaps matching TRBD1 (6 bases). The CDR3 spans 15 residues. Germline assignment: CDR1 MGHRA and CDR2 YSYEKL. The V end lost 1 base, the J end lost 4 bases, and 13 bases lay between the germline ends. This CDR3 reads CASSQGSGQPYGYTF. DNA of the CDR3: TGCGCCAGCAGCCAAGGGTCCGGACAGCCCTATGGCTACACCTTC.

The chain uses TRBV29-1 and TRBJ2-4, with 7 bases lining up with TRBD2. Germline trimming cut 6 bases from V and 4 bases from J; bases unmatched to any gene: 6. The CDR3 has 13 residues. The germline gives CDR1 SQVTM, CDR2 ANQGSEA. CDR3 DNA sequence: TGCAGCGTCTTAGCGGGCGGTAAAAACATTCAGTACTTC. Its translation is CSVLAGGKNIQYF.

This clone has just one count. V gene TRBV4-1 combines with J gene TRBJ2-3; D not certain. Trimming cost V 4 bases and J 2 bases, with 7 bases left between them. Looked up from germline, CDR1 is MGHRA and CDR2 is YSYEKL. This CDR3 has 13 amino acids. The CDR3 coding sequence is TGCGCCAGCAGCCTCCCCCCCACAGATACGCAGTATTTT. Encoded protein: CASSLPPTDTQYF.

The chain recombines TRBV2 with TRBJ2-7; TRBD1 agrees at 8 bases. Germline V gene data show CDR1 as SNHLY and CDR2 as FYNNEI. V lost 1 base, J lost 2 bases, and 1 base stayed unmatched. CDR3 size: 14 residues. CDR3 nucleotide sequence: TGTGCCAGCAGTGAAGGACAGGGGACCTACGAGCAGTACTTC. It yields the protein CASSEGQGTYEQYF. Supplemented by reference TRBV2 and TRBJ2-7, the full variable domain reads EPEVTQTPSHQVTQMGQEVILRCVPISNHLYFYWYRQILGQKVEFLVSFYNNEISEKSEIFDDQFSVERPDGSNFTLKIRSTKLEDSAMYFCASSEGQGTYEQYFGPGTRLTVT.

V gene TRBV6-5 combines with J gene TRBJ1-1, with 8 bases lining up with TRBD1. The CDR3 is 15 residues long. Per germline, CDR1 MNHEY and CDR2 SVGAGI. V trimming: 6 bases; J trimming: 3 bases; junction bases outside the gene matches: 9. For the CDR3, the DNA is TGTGCCAGCAGCCCGGGACAGGCGGGCCACACTGAAGCTTTCTTT. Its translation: CASSPGQAGHTEAFF.

CDR3 in amino acids: CASSKAGTRFHEQYF. The CDR3 nucleotides read TGTGCCAGCAGCAAGGCCGGGACTAGGTTCCACGAGCAGTACTTC. The chain combines TRBV21-1 with TRBJ2-7; the D call in the table, TRBD2, was not verified against the DNA. TRBV21-1 has pseudogene status. The CDR3 has 15 residues.

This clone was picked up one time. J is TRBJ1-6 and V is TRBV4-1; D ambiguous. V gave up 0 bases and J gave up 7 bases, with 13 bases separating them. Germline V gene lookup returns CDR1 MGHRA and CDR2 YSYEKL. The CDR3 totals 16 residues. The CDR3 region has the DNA TGCGCCAGCAGCCAAGAATACTCGCTGCGGAATTCACCCCTCCACTTT. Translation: CASSQEYSLRNSPLHF.

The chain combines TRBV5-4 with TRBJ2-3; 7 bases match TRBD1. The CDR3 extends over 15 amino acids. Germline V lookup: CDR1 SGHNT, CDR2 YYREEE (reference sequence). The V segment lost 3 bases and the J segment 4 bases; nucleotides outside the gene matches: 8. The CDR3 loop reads CASSSGGVGADTQYF. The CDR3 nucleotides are TGTGCCAGCAGCTCAGGGGGAGTAGGGGCAGATACGCAGTATTTT. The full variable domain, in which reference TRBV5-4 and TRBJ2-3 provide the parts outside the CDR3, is ETGVTQSPTHLIKTRGQQVTLRCSSQSGHNTVSWYQQALGQGPQFIFQYYREEENGRGNFPPRFSGLQFPNYSSELNVNALELDDSALYLCASSSGGVGADTQYFGPGTRLTVL.

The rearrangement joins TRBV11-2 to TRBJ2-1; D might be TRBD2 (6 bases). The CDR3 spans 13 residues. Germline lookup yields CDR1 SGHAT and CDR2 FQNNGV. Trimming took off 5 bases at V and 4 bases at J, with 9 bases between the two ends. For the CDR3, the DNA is TGTGCCAGCAGCCCGGGGGTTTACAATGAGCAGTTCTTC. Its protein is CASSPGVYNEQFF.

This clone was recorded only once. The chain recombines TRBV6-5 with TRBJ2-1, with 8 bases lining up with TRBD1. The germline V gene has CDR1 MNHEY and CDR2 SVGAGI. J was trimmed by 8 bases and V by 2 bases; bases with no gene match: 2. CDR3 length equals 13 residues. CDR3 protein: CASSYLDRDEQFF. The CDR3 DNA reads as TGTGCCAGCAGTTACCTGGACAGGGATGAGCAGTTCTTC.

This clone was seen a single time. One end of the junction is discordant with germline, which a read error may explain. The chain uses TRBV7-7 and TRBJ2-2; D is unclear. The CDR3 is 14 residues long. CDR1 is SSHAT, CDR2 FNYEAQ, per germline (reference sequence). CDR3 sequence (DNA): TGTGCTAGCAGCTCTAGGAGCTCCGACGGGGAGCTGTTTTTT. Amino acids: CASSSRSSDGELFF.

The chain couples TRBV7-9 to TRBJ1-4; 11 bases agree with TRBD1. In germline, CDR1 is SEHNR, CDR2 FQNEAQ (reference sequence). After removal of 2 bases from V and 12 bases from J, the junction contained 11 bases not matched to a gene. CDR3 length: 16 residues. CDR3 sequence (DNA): TGTGCCAGCAGCTTACCCGGGACAGGGGGGTTAATGGAACTGTTTTTT. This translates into CASSLPGTGGLMELFF.

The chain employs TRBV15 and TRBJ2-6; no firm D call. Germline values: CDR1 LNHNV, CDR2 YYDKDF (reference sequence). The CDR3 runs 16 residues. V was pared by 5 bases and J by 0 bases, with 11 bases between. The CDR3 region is CATSGSRTSGANVLTF. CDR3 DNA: TGTGCCACCAGCGGAAGCAGGACCTCTGGGGCCAACGTCCTGACTTTC.

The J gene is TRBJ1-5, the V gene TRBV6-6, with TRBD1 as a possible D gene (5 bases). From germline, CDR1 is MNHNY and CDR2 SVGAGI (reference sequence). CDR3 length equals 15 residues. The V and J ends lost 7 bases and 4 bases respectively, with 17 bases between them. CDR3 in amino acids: CASTSTGTGNQPQHF. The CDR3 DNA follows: TGTGCCAGCACATCCACCGGGACCGGTAATCAGCCCCAGCATTTT.